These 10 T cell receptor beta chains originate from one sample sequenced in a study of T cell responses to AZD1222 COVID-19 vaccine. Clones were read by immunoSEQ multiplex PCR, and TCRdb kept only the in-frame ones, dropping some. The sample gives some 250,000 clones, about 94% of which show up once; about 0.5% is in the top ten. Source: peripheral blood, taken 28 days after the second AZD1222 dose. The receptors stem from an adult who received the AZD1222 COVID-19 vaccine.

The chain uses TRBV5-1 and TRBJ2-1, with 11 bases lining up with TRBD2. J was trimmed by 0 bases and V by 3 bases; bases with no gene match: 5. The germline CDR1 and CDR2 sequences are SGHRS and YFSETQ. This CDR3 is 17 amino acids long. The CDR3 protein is CASSYPTSGASYNEQFF. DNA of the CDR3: TGCGCCAGCAGCTACCCGACTAGCGGGGCCTCCTACAATGAGCAGTTCTTC.

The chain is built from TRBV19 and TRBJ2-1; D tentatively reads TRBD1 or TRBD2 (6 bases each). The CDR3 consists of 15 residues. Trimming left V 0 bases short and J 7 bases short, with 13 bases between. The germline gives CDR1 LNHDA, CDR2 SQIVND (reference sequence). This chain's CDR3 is CASSIDRGLRNEQFF. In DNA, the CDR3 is TGTGCCAGTAGTATAGATCGGGGGCTCCGGAATGAGCAGTTCTTC.

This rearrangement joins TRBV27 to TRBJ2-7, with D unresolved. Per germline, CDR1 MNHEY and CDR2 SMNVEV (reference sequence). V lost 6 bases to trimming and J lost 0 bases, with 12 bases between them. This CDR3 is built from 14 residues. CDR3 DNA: TGTGCCAGCAGGACCCAGATGAGCTCCTACGAGCAGTACTTC. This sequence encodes CASRTQMSSYEQYF.

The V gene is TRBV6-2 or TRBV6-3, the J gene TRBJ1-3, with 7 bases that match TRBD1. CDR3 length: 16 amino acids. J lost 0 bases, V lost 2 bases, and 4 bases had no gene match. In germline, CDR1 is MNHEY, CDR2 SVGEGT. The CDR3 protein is CASSYPTGISGNTIYF. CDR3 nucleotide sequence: TGTGCCAGCAGTTACCCGACAGGGATCTCTGGAAACACCATATATTTT.

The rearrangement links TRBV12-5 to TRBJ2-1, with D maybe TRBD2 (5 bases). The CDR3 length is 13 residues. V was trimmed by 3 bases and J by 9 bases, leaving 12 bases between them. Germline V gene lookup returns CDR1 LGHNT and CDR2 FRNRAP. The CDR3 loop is CASGLMASSEQFF. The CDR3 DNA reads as TGTGCTAGTGGTTTAATGGCTAGCAGTGAGCAGTTCTTC.

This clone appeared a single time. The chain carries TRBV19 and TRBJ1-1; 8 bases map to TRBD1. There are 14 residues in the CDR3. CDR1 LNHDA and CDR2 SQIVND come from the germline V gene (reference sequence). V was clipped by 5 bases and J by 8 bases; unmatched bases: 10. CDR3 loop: CASSSYWTGTEAFF. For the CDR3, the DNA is TGTGCCAGTAGTTCCTACTGGACAGGGACCGAAGCTTTCTTT.

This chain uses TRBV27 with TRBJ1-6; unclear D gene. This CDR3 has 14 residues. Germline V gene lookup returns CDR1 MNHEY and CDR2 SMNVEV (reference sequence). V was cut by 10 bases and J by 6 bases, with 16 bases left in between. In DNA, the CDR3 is TGTGCCACCTCCACGGGAACGGGTAATTCACCCCTCCACTTT. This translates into CATSTGTGNSPLHF.

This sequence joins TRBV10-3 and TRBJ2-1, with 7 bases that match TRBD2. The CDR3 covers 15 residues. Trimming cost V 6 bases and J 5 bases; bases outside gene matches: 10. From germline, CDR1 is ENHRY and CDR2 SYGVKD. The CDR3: CAIRGSGPEHNEQFF. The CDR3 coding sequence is TGTGCCATCAGAGGTAGCGGGCCTGAACACAATGAGCAGTTCTTC.

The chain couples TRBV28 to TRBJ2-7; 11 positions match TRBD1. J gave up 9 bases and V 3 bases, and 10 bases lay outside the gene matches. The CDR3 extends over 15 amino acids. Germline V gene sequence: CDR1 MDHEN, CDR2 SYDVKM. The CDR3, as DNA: TGTGCCAGCAGTTTCGGGGACAGGGGGGTTAGGGGGCAGTACTTC. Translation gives CASSFGDRGVRGQYF. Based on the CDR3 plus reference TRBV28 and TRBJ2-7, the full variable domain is DVKVTQSSRYLVKRTGEKVFLECVQDMDHENMFWYRQDPGLGLRLIYFSYDVKMKEKGDIPEGYSVSREKKERFSLILESASTNQTSMYLCASSFGDRGVRGQYFGPGTRLTVT.

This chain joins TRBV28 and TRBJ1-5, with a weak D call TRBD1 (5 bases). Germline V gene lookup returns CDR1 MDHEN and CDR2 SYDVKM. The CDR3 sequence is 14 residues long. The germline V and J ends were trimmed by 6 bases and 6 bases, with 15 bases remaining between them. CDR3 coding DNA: TGTGCCAGCAGATACCCAGGGCTCGGTCAGCCCCAGCATTTT. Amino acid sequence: CASRYPGLGQPQHF.